A selection of T cell receptor beta chains follows, all from one sample in a study of blood T cells in healthy people across ages. TCRdb re-derived calls from the 5' RACE reads in MiXCR, one entry per CDR3 protein. Of hundreds of thousands of distinct CDR3 sequences listed, less than 35% are singletons. Sequencing was performed on blood. These receptors came from a woman aged 80 or older in good health. Each CDR3 is given with its conserved first and last residue. The order of the fields is CDR3 DNA, CDR3 protein, clone size, V gene, D gene, J gene. The D gene is left open where the match is weak. Rows may omit the clone size; those that give it use once, few, many or a size class.

CDR3nt: TGTGCCAGCAGCCGAGGAACAGGGGGCAGTGAAAAACTGTTTTTT; CDR3aa: CASSRGTGGSEKLFF; abundance: .; v_gene: TRBV3-1; d_gene: TRBD1; j_gene: TRBJ1-4
CDR3nt: TGTGCCAGCAGCTCACCCCGGGCAGCCTATAGCACAGATACGCAGTATTTT; CDR3aa: CASSSPRAAYSTDTQYF; abundance: .; v_gene: TRBV9; d_gene: .; j_gene: TRBJ2-3
CDR3nt: TGTGCCAGCAGGGGGACAGCGGGAAACTTCAATGAGCAGTTCTTC; CDR3aa: CASRGTAGNFNEQFF; abundance: many; v_gene: TRBV6-2/TRBV6-3; d_gene: .; j_gene: TRBJ2-1
CDR3nt: TGTGCCAGCAGCTACAGTGATGGTAGCAATCAGCCCCAGCATTTT; CDR3aa: CASSYSDGSNQPQHF; abundance: few; v_gene: TRBV2; d_gene: .; j_gene: TRBJ1-5
CDR3nt: TGTGCCAGCAGCCTCACGGGGGGGCTTGGGACTGAAGCTTTCTTT; CDR3aa: CASSLTGGLGTEAFF; abundance: many; v_gene: TRBV7-2; d_gene: .; j_gene: TRBJ1-1
CDR3nt: TGTGCCAGCCCAGCCGCCGGGGGTCCCCTCTATGAGCAGTTCTTC; CDR3aa: CASPAAGGPLYEQFF; abundance: .; v_gene: TRBV6-1; d_gene: .; j_gene: TRBJ2-1
CDR3nt: TGTGCCACCAGCTTCCGAACAGGGGACTATGGCTACACCTTC; CDR3aa: CATSFRTGDYGYTF; abundance: few; v_gene: TRBV15; d_gene: TRBD1; j_gene: TRBJ1-2
CDR3nt: TGTGCCAGCAGTTACTTACCCGGGACTGATAACTACAATGAGCAGTTCTTC; CDR3aa: CASSYLPGTDNYNEQFF; abundance: many; v_gene: TRBV6-5; d_gene: .; j_gene: TRBJ2-1
CDR3nt: TGTGCCATCAGTGAGTCGGGCAGAAAAGGGGCTAACTGTGGCTACACCTTC; CDR3aa: CAISESGRKGANCGYTF; abundance: few; v_gene: TRBV10-3; d_gene: .; j_gene: TRBJ1-2
CDR3nt: TGTGCCAGCAGCTTCGGTCAGAGAAGTCAGCCCCAGCATTTT; CDR3aa: CASSFGQRSQPQHF; abundance: few; v_gene: TRBV7-2; d_gene: .; j_gene: TRBJ1-5
CDR3nt: TGTGCCAGCAGTCATACCGGGAATACGCAGTATTTT; CDR3aa: CASSHTGNTQYF; abundance: many; v_gene: TRBV12-3/TRBV12-4; d_gene: .; j_gene: TRBJ2-3
CDR3nt: TGTGCCAGCAGCCAAGACAGGGTAGGGGGGCCAGACAATGAGCAGTTCTTC; CDR3aa: CASSQDRVGGPDNEQFF; abundance: .; v_gene: TRBV3-1; d_gene: .; j_gene: TRBJ2-1
CDR3nt: TGCGCCAGCAGCCCTGCGCAGGGGGGAACCTACGAGCAGTACTTC; CDR3aa: CASSPAQGGTYEQYF; abundance: many; v_gene: TRBV5-1; d_gene: .; j_gene: TRBJ2-7
CDR3nt: TGTGCCAGCAGCCAAGAAGAAGGGGGCGTGGAGACCCAGTACTTC; CDR3aa: CASSQEEGGVETQYF; abundance: .; v_gene: TRBV4-2; d_gene: TRBD1; j_gene: TRBJ2-5
CDR3nt: TGCAGTGCTAGAGATACGGGGGGGGACTACAATGAGCAGTTCTTC; CDR3aa: CSARDTGGDYNEQFF; abundance: many; v_gene: TRBV20-1; d_gene: TRBD2; j_gene: TRBJ2-1
CDR3nt: TGTGCCAGCAGCTTAGTTCTCAGCAATGGCTACACCTTC; CDR3aa: CASSLVLSNGYTF; abundance: few; v_gene: TRBV7-2; d_gene: .; j_gene: TRBJ1-2
CDR3nt: TGTGCCAGCAGGGGGGACATCAGCGGCGGGCAGTACTTC; CDR3aa: CASRGDISGGQYF; abundance: few; v_gene: TRBV3-1; d_gene: .; j_gene: TRBJ2-5
CDR3nt: TGCGCCAGCAGCCGCGGACCCAGGGGAACGAGCCTCGAGCAGTACTTC; CDR3aa: CASSRGPRGTSLEQYF; abundance: many; v_gene: TRBV5-1; d_gene: .; j_gene: TRBJ2-7
CDR3nt: TGTGCCAGCAGAAGGACTAGCGGGAACTCCTACGAGCAGTACTTC; CDR3aa: CASRRTSGNSYEQYF; abundance: many; v_gene: TRBV6-2/TRBV6-3; d_gene: TRBD2; j_gene: TRBJ2-7
CDR3nt: TGTGCCAGCAGCGAGCTACCCTCCTCCGCCTACAATGAGCAGTTCTTC; CDR3aa: CASSELPSSAYNEQFF; abundance: many; v_gene: TRBV11-2; d_gene: .; j_gene: TRBJ2-1
CDR3nt: TGTGCCAGCGCATTACAGGGTTCTGGAAACACCATATATTTT; CDR3aa: CASALQGSGNTIYF; abundance: .; v_gene: TRBV12-3/TRBV12-4; d_gene: .; j_gene: TRBJ1-3
CDR3nt: TGTGCCAGCAGCCCGACGACAGGGAACACCGGGGAGCTGTTTTTT; CDR3aa: CASSPTTGNTGELFF; abundance: few; v_gene: TRBV7-2; d_gene: .; j_gene: TRBJ2-2
CDR3nt: TGTGCCAGCAGTTACTCGTCCGATAGCGGGGGGGCCGGGGAGGCCCAGTACTTC; CDR3aa: CASSYSSDSGGAGEAQYF; abundance: few; v_gene: TRBV6-5; d_gene: TRBD2; j_gene: TRBJ2-7
CDR3nt: TGTGCCATCAGCGATGCACAAAACACCGGGGAGCTGTTTTTT; CDR3aa: CAISDAQNTGELFF; abundance: .; v_gene: TRBV10-3; d_gene: .; j_gene: TRBJ2-2
CDR3nt: TGCAGTGCTAGAGAGGGGACTAGCGGTGACTACGAGCAGTACTTC; CDR3aa: CSAREGTSGDYEQYF; abundance: .; v_gene: TRBV20-1; d_gene: TRBD2; j_gene: TRBJ2-7
CDR3nt: TGTGCCAGCTCACCACAACAAGCGACTAATGAAAAACTGTTTTTT; CDR3aa: CASSPQQATNEKLFF; abundance: .; v_gene: TRBV18; d_gene: .; j_gene: TRBJ1-4
CDR3nt: TGTGCCAGCAGTTACCCCTACCAGGGGGTCGGGAACACTGAAGCTTTCTTT; CDR3aa: CASSYPYQGVGNTEAFF; abundance: many; v_gene: TRBV6-6; d_gene: TRBD1; j_gene: TRBJ1-1
CDR3nt: TGCAGTGCTAGAGAACCGGGTTGGGGCAATCAGCCCCAGCATTTT; CDR3aa: CSAREPGWGNQPQHF; abundance: many; v_gene: TRBV20-1; d_gene: .; j_gene: TRBJ1-5
CDR3nt: TGTGCCAGCAGCGGGCGGGTTGACTCGGAGACCCAGTACTTC; CDR3aa: CASSGRVDSETQYF; abundance: many; v_gene: TRBV7-2; d_gene: .; j_gene: TRBJ2-5
CDR3nt: TGTGCCAGCAGTTACTCATTCGGGGGGGTTAATGAGCAGTTCTTC; CDR3aa: CASSYSFGGVNEQFF; abundance: few; v_gene: TRBV6-6; d_gene: TRBD2; j_gene: TRBJ2-1
CDR3nt: TGTGCCAGCAGTTTCCTCCGGGCTCCGGGGGGTGAGCAGTTCTTC; CDR3aa: CASSFLRAPGGEQFF; abundance: .; v_gene: TRBV6-2/TRBV6-3; d_gene: TRBD2; j_gene: TRBJ2-1